This record looks at one TCR beta chain sequence and its context. The antigen remains undetermined. Repertoires were generated with immunoSEQ multiplex PCR, while TCRdb's copy carries only in-frame clones and drops some. The profile shows around 73,000 clones, 70% to 90% of them singletons. V dropped 5 bases and J dropped 5; count of bases not matched to a gene: 5. Germline CDR1 is PRHDT and CDR2 is FYEKMQ (reference sequence). The CDR3 loop spans 15 amino acids. Separate from the roughly 730-subject first cohort, the approximately 120-subject validation cohort was the one that the donors belonged to. The sample is drawn from a study of cytomegalovirus exposure and HLA in healthy donors. Study-wide findings and caveats: The classifier reportedly diagnosed cytomegalovirus status with high sensitivity and specificity. Among the CMV-associated chains, three were confirmed in vitro as specific for CMV antigens. According to the study, 150 to 200 TCR beta chains were cytomegalovirus-associated.

The V call is TRBV13, the J call TRBJ1-4, with 10 bases that match TRBD1. The receptor was isolated from a woman between 18 and 29 years old in good health and CMV-seropositive. Sequencing was performed on PBMCs. The CDR3 here is CASSEEGQGNEKLFF. Here the CDR3 DNA reads TGTGCCAGCAGCGAAGAGGGACAGGGGAATGAAAAACTGTTTTTT.